The 25 T cell receptor beta chains below come from one sample, sequenced in a study of blood T cell repertoires in COVID-19. Assay: immunoSEQ multiplex PCR; the TCRdb copy retains only in-frame clones and omits some. The sample lists approximately 360,000 clones, 90% occurring once. Sequencing input: peripheral blood. The receptors shown here come from a man younger than 35 with active or convalescent COVID-19.

The genes are TRBV5-1 and TRBJ1-4, with unresolved D. Trimming cost V 0 bases and J 1 base, with 10 bases left between them. The germline V gene encodes CDR1 SGHRS and CDR2 YFSETQ. The CDR3 is 16 amino acids. CDR3 coding DNA: TGCGCCAGCAGCTTGGCTACTATTAGAACTAATGAAAAACTGTTTTTT. This gives the protein CASSLATIRTNEKLFF.

The chain carries TRBV18 and TRBJ2-5; maybe TRBD2 (6 bases). Germline CDR1 is KGHSH and CDR2 is LQKENI. The CDR3 totals 14 residues. V was shortened by 2 bases and J by 5 bases, with 12 bases between the two germline ends. CDR3 region: CASSPVQAGETQYF. In DNA form, the CDR3 reads TGTGCCAGCTCACCAGTACAGGCGGGGGAGACCCAGTACTTC.

The rearrangement links TRBV6-6 to TRBJ2-5; 8 bases map to TRBD1. Germline values: CDR1 MNHNY, CDR2 SVGAGI (reference sequence). V lost 6 bases to trimming and J lost 5 bases; unmatched junction nucleotides: 11. CDR3 length equals 15 residues. CDR3 amino acids: CASSMDRQGRETQYF. The CDR3 DNA is TGTGCCAGCAGCATGGACCGACAGGGGAGGGAGACCCAGTACTTC.

This chain connects TRBV7-9 to TRBJ2-1; a weak D match, TRBD2 (5 bases). The germline V and J ends were trimmed by 3 bases and 8 bases, with 11 bases remaining between them. Germline assignment: CDR1 SEHNR and CDR2 FQNEAQ (reference sequence). This CDR3 is built from 13 residues. In nucleotides, the CDR3 is TGTGCCAGCAGCTTCTCCGGGATCCATGAGCAGTTCTTC. It translates to CASSFSGIHEQFF.

This chain connects TRBV6-6 to TRBJ1-4; D is unresolved. CDR1 is MNHNY and CDR2 is SVGAGI in the germline V gene (reference sequence). The ends were cut back, 11 bases at V and 7 bases at J, with 17 bases in the middle. This CDR3 comprises 13 residues. CDR3 nucleotide sequence: TGTGCCGCGGGGTGGCAGGATGGTGAAAAACTGTTTTTT. This gives the protein CAAGWQDGEKLFF.

The chain is built from TRBV7-3 and TRBJ2-7; 8 bases are a match to TRBD1. Unmatched junction bases numbered 5, after V lost 3 bases and J lost 7 bases. The V gene's germline CDR1 is SGHTA and CDR2 FQGTGA. This CDR3 region has 13 residues. CDR3 loop: CASSLDREGEQYF. The CDR3 region has the DNA TGTGCCAGCAGCTTGGACAGGGAAGGAGAGCAGTACTTC.

This chain joins TRBV7-3 and TRBJ1-2; D may be TRBD1 (5 bases). This CDR3 has 13 amino acids. With 2 bases removed from V and 8 bases from J, the gap between germline ends came to 12 bases. The germline gives CDR1 SGHTA, CDR2 FQGTGA. Here the CDR3 DNA reads TGTGCCAGCAGCTTACAACCGGGGGACGGCTACACCTTC. Protein product: CASSLQPGDGYTF.

As for this clone: Other DNA sequences within the sample encode an identical CDR3. The rearrangement links TRBV7-9 to TRBJ2-7, with D hard to call. Trimming pared 2 bases from V and 3 bases from J, leaving 5 bases between. CDR3 size: 12 residues. Looked up from germline, CDR1 is SEHNR and CDR2 is FQNEAQ (reference sequence). The DNA for the CDR3 is TGTGCCAGCAGCTTAAACAGCTACGAGCAGTACTTC. Amino acids: CASSLNSYEQYF.

Worth noting for this clone: Distinct nucleotide sequences in the sample also encode this CDR3. This chain connects TRBV27 to TRBJ2-7; D not resolved. This CDR3 contains 13 residues. Germline V lookup: CDR1 MNHEY, CDR2 SMNVEV (reference sequence). V lost 2 bases to trimming and J lost 3 bases, with 8 bases between them. The CDR3 sequence is CASSLGISYEQYF. CDR3 DNA: TGTGCCAGCAGTTTAGGCATAAGCTACGAGCAGTACTTC.

This chain links TRBV3-1 (or the pseudogene TRBV3-2) with TRBJ1-2; D remains unclear. CDR1 and CDR2 from the germline V gene are LGHDT and YNNKEL (reference sequence). This CDR3 is built from 15 residues. The V and J ends lost 0 bases and 0 bases respectively, with 8 bases between them. The CDR3 bases are TGTGCCAGCAGCCAAGAACCCAGGCCTAACTATGGCTACACCTTC. Residues: CASSQEPRPNYGYTF.

As regards this clone: This CDR3 is also generated by other DNA sequences in the sample. The genes are TRBV18 and TRBJ1-1; possibly TRBD1 for D (5 bases). The CDR3 loop spans 14 amino acids. Per germline, CDR1 KGHSH and CDR2 LQKENI. V dropped 2 bases and J dropped 5 bases, with 12 bases sitting between them. The CDR3 here is CASSPTGGGTEAFF. CDR3 nucleotides: TGTGCCAGCTCACCAACTGGGGGGGGGACTGAAGCTTTCTTT.

J is TRBJ1-6 and V is TRBV28; TRBD1 is a possible D gene (6 bases). CDR1 and CDR2 from the germline V gene are MDHEN and SYDVKM. The CDR3 has 15 residues. Trimming pared 7 bases from V and 3 bases from J, leaving 13 bases between. The DNA for the CDR3 is TGTGCCAGCACCCCTGGGGGCCACTATAATTCACCCCTCCACTTT. Protein: CASTPGGHYNSPLHF.

This clone was detected once. The chain employs TRBV27 and TRBJ1-6; tentatively, D is TRBD1 (6 bases). CDR1 and CDR2 from the germline V gene are MNHEY and SMNVEV (reference sequence). The CDR3 runs to 18 residues. Trimming stripped 8 bases from V and 5 bases from J, with 25 bases between. Here the CDR3 reads CASGLLQGLSFNNSPLHF. The CDR3 DNA sequence: TGTGCCAGCGGACTTTTACAGGGCCTTTCCTTCAATAATTCACCCCTCCACTTT.

The chain joins TRBV7-9 to TRBJ2-5; 12 nucleotides line up with TRBD1. The V gene's germline CDR1 is SEHNR and CDR2 FQNEAQ (reference sequence). Germline trimming cut 2 bases from V and 5 bases from J; bases unmatched to any gene: 6. The CDR3 length is 16 residues. The CDR3 nucleotides read TGTGCCAGCAGCTTATGGGGGACAGGGGGCGTGGAGACCCAGTACTTC. Its protein is CASSLWGTGGVETQYF.

The chain has TRBV5-1 and TRBJ1-4, with 7 bases matching TRBD1. The junction had 7 bases not matched to a gene; V was cut back by 0 bases and J by 5 bases. CDR1 is SGHRS, CDR2 YFSETQ, per germline. The CDR3 totals 16 residues. This CDR3 reads CASSLEGDRANEKLFF. CDR3 nucleotide sequence: TGCGCCAGCAGCTTGGAGGGGGACAGAGCAAATGAAAAACTGTTTTTT.

V and J are TRBV7-6 and TRBJ2-7; a possible D gene is TRBD1 (6 bases). The V end lost 1 base, the J end lost 4 bases, and 14 bases lay between the germline ends. The CDR3 runs to 15 residues. Germline V CDR1 and CDR2: SGHVS, FNYEAQ. This CDR3 reads CASSLGPGTIYEQYF. CDR3 nucleotides: TGTGCCAGCAGCTTAGGACCCGGGACAATTTACGAGCAGTACTTC.

V and J are TRBV13 and TRBJ1-1; D gene unclear. CDR3 length equals 12 residues. Germline CDR1 reads PRHDT; CDR2 reads FYEKMQ (reference sequence). Trimming removed 4 bases at V and 1 base at J, with 4 bases between. The CDR3 reads CASSSQNTEAFF. Written as DNA, the CDR3 is TGTGCCAGCAGCTCACAGAACACTGAAGCTTTCTTT.

Notes on this clone: One junction end does not reproduce the germline sequence, and a read error may be involved. The V and J genes are TRBV28 and TRBJ1-6; 10 bases align to TRBD1. This CDR3 contains 12 residues. Germline V gives CDR1 MDHEN, CDR2 SYDVKM. The CDR3 bases are TGTGCCAGCAGTCCGGAACCCGGGACAGGGGTGTTT. Protein product: CASSPEPGTGVF.

The V and J genes are TRBV3-1 (or the pseudogene TRBV3-2) and TRBJ2-3; TRBD2 matches 15 bases. The CDR3 sequence is 18 residues long. Germline CDR1 LGHDT, CDR2 YNNKEL (reference sequence). J was trimmed by 5 bases and V by 0 bases; bases with no gene match: 6. For the CDR3, the DNA is TGTGCCAGCAGCCAAGATTCCGGGACTAGCGGGGGGCTAGATACGCAGTATTTT. Its translation: CASSQDSGTSGGLDTQYF.

The chain employs TRBV3-1 (or the pseudogene TRBV3-2) and TRBJ1-1, with 8 positions matching TRBD1. Germline-derived CDR1 and CDR2 are LGHDT and YNNKEL (reference sequence). The J segment lost 4 bases and the V segment lost 5 bases, leaving 3 bases of the junction unmatched. The CDR3 runs to 13 residues. The CDR3 bases are TGTGCCAGCAGCGTGACAGGGGCCACTGAAGCTTTCTTT. Residues: CASSVTGATEAFF.

The V gene is TRBV27, the J gene TRBJ2-7; 8 bases match TRBD1. CDR3 size: 15 residues. The V gene end was trimmed by 3 bases and the J gene end by 0 bases; junction bases not matched to a gene: 4. The germline V gene has CDR1 MNHEY and CDR2 SMNVEV (reference sequence). The CDR3 reads CASSFWDRSSYEQYF. In DNA, the CDR3 is TGTGCCAGCAGTTTTTGGGACAGGAGCTCCTACGAGCAGTACTTC.

This clone was recorded only once. The gene calls are TRBV28 and TRBJ2-7; maybe TRBD2 (5 bases). The germline gives CDR1 MDHEN, CDR2 SYDVKM. V was clipped by 8 bases and J by 4 bases, with 15 bases between them. There are 13 residues in the CDR3. The CDR3, as DNA: TGTGCCAGCCGGGGAGCGGACCAGTACGAGCAGTACTTC. Translating gives CASRGADQYEQYF.

The rearrangement uses TRBV19 and TRBJ1-5; D perhaps matches TRBD1 (5 bases). The V gene lost 1 base and the J gene lost 7 bases, with 11 bases spanning the gap. This CDR3 comprises 14 residues. Germline values: CDR1 LNHDA, CDR2 SQIVND (reference sequence). CDR3 loop: CASSIGAGWQPQHF. The CDR3 region has the DNA TGTGCCAGTAGTATAGGGGCAGGGTGGCAGCCCCAGCATTTT.

The chain employs TRBV28 and TRBJ1-2, with TRBD1 identical over 8 bases. V trimming: 2 bases; J trimming: 5 bases; junction bases outside the gene matches: 4. The CDR3 has 14 amino acids. Germline CDR1 reads MDHEN; CDR2 reads SYDVKM. The CDR3 coding sequence is TGTGCCAGCAGTTTAACAGGGGGACGGTATGGCTACACCTTC. This gives the protein CASSLTGGRYGYTF.

The chain couples TRBV27 to TRBJ2-7; 9 nucleotides agree with TRBD2. Unmatched junction bases numbered 3, after V lost 5 bases and J lost 1 base. The CDR3 sequence is 14 residues long. Germline V gene data show CDR1 as MNHEY and CDR2 as SMNVEV (reference sequence). Written as DNA, the CDR3 is TGTGCCAGCAGTCCGGGACTAGCATCCTACGAGCAGTACTTC. Its protein is CASSPGLASYEQYF.